This TCR beta chain stems from a study of blood T cell repertoires in COVID-19. This table comes from immunoSEQ multiplex PCR, and its TCRdb copy is limited to in-frame clones, with some not included. The sample records some 170,000 clones, less than 90% being singletons. This clone was seen only a few times. Individuals drawn from under 30 US areas were roughly 18 to 100 years old. Cohorts were determined from participant-reported clinical history. V shed 11 bases and J shed 4 bases, with 14 bases lying between them. This CDR3 has 13 residues. The germline V gene has CDR1 SNHLY and CDR2 FYNNEI. The chain has TRBV2 and TRBJ1-4; D not resolved. Specimen: PBMCs or T cells enriched from blood (not recorded which). This receptor was identified in a human donor with acute COVID-19. The donor label of this sample is uncertain. For the CDR3, the DNA is TGTGCCGGCAACAGATTAAGTAATGAAAAACTGTTTTTT. Residues: CAGNRLSNEKLFF.